This is a list of T cell receptor beta chains from one sample in a study of shared clonotypes between healthy human individuals. Only in-frame clones appear in the TCRdb table, and some are missing; sequencing was by immunoSEQ multiplex PCR. The sample has 750,000 to 1,000,000 clones, nearly 95% seen once. Sequences were obtained from naive CD8+ T cells sorted from blood. Every receptor here comes from a man aged 30 to 39 in good health. Each CDR3 is given with its conserved first and last residue.

CDR3aa	v_gene
CASSPPSLSRFTDTQYF	TRBV18
CASSGGRANTGELFF	TRBV9
CATSRDLGSYTDTQYF	TRBV15
CASSEANRNTEAFF	TRBV2
CATSRGPSYEQYF	TRBV7-7
CASSLTRQGASYEQYF	TRBV7-6
CASSLRVAGGWEQFF	TRBV7-2
CASSLWSNTEAFF	TRBV11-2
CATSTDGAYEQYF	TRBV15
CASSLGLASYNEQFF	TRBV27
CSVEGRSPNEQYF	TRBV29-1
CASSFLGFGDNEQFF	TRBV4-1
CASSILRGRSDQPQHF	TRBV19
CASSLAGSYNEQFF	TRBV7-9
CASSLGSGDLGEQFF	TRBV11-2
CASSRTGGTGELFF	TRBV7-9
CASRPDRWANGGEETQYF	TRBV19
CASAGIQRQEKLFF	TRBV5-1
CASSGGLAYEQYF	TRBV2
CASSLEGQPQHF	TRBV7-2
CASSLVTVSYNEQFF	TRBV5-1
CASSLTSGSYEQYF	TRBV5-1
CASSGTGTGFYEQYF	TRBV7-2
CASSPVLTGGDGPQHF	TRBV18
CASSSELTYEQYF	TRBV11-1
CASNSGGGIQYF	TRBV28
CASSALAGGGSYEQYF	TRBV7-6
CASSFSRESYEQYF	TRBV27
CASSDHRDGPYEQYF	TRBV6-1
CATSRGTDQETQYF	TRBV15
CATSRDGAGGAYNEQFF	TRBV15
CSAGGGIYNEQFF	TRBV29-1
CSVLTGISYEQYF	TRBV29-1
CASSFVQDTETQYF	TRBV28
CASSLSWDRRGNEQFF	TRBV5-4
CASSSLGTAIYEQYF	TRBV27
CASSPGGAGGRDTQYF	TRBV13
CASSFRLGYEQYF	TRBV27
CASSPGGPQFF	TRBV28
CASSRDTSYNEQFF	TRBV19
CASSQDFAIKTEAFF	TRBV4-3
CASSLPGAFYEQYF	TRBV28
CASSRMSAGFTDTQYF	TRBV28